The entry below gives a single T cell receptor (beta chain) sequence along with its context. The sample comes from a study of control samples from healthy donors and cancer patients. Trimming pared 4 bases from V and 2 bases from J, leaving 8 bases between. CDR3 size: 13 residues. Assay: immunoSEQ multiplex PCR; the TCRdb copy retains only in-frame clones and omits some. The sample consists of 120,000 to 150,000 clones, more than 85% of them appearing once. The TCR sequence derives from a young man in good health. V usage is TRBV12-3 or TRBV12-4 and J usage is TRBJ1-2; D is unresolved. Sequencing used blood. The chain's CDR3 is CASSSSVNYGYTF. The CDR3 DNA follows: TGTGCCAGCAGTTCGTCAGTGAACTATGGCTACACCTTC.